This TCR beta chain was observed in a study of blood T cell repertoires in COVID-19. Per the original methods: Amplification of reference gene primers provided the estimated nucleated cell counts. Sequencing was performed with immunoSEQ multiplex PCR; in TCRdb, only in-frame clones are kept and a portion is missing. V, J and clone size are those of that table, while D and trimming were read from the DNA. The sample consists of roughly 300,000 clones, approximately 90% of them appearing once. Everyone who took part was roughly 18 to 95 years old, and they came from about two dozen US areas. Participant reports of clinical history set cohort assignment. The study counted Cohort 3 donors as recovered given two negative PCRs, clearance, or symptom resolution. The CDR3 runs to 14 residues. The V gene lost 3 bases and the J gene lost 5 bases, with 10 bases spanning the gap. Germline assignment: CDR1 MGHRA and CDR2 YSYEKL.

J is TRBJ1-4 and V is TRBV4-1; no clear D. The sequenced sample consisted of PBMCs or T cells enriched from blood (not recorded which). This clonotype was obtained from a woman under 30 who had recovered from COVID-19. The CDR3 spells CASSQAVLNEKLFF. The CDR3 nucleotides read TGCGCCAGCAGCCAGGCGGTCCTAAATGAAAAACTGTTTTTT.